A single T cell receptor beta chain is shown here with its context. The entry originates in a study of blood T cell repertoires in COVID-19. Background on the study: Spain, Italy and the United States supplied samples that represented acute and convalescent COVID-19. T cells, B-cell-depleted T cells, or PBMCs provided the cDNA or gDNA that served as material.

Per the original methods: Estimates of nucleated cell counts were drawn from the amplification of reference gene primers. Clones were read by immunoSEQ multiplex PCR, and TCRdb kept only the in-frame ones, dropping some. V, J and clone size derive from that table, while D and trimming were established from the DNA sequence. In the table there are 340,000 or so clones, about four fifths of which are singletons. Germline CDR1 reads SQVTM; CDR2 reads ANQGSEA. Trimming removed 6 bases from V and 4 bases from J, with 10 bases in between. This CDR3 is built from 12 residues. V and J are TRBV29-1 and TRBJ1-3, with D hard to call. This TCR was sampled from a man aged 25-45 years with active or convalescent COVID-19. Sequenced input: peripheral blood. The CDR3: CSVLHGGNTIYF. The CDR3 coding sequence is TGCAGCGTACTACATGGGGGAAACACCATATATTTT.